A selection of T cell receptor beta chains follows, all from one sample in a study of regulatory and conventional T cells in RAG deficiency. TCRdb's table, derived via immunoSEQ multiplex PCR, lists solely in-frame clones and lacks some. The sample holds some 9,000 clones, more than 70% seen once. The same sample was also studied in work on regulatory T cells.

Material for sequencing was CD8+ T cells sorted from blood. These receptors came from a human donor in good health. Both conserved end residues are part of each CDR3. D genes are given only for firm matches. Not every row has a clone size; where given, it reads once, few, many or a size class.

v_gene,abundance,j_gene,d_gene,CDR3nt,CDR3aa
TRBV7-9,-,TRBJ2-1,-,TGTGCCAGCAGCTTATTTGGGCACAATGAGCAGTTCTTC,CASSLFGHNEQFF
TRBV7-9,-,TRBJ2-1,-,TGTGCCAGCCGCGAGAAGGAGGTGCAGTTCTTC,CASREKEVQFF
TRBV6-1,-,TRBJ2-5,-,TGTGCCAGCAGTGAAAGTAGTTCGGAGACCCAGTACTTC,CASSESSSETQYF
TRBV4-2,-,TRBJ2-1,TRBD2,TGTGCCAGCAGCGGGGTACTAGCGGAAGACCCCGAGGGTGAGCAGTTCTTC,CASSGVLAEDPEGEQFF
TRBV10-1,once,TRBJ2-7,-,TGCGCCAGCAGTGTCGAATCCAGGGGGGGGTCCTACGAGCAGTACTTC,CASSVESRGGSYEQYF
TRBV11-2,-,TRBJ2-2,TRBD1,TGTGCCAGCAGCCCAACAGGGGGTCGGGAGCTGTTTTTT,CASSPTGGRELFF
TRBV19,-,TRBJ1-1,-,TGTGCCAGTAGTATAGGTGGAGAGAACACTGAAGCTTTCTTT,CASSIGGENTEAFF
TRBV11-2,once,TRBJ1-2,-,TGTGCCAGCAGCTTGATCGACAGCGTAGCTAACTATGGCTACACCTTC,CASSLIDSVANYGYTF
TRBV10-3,-,TRBJ1-1,TRBD1,TGTGCCATCACCACAGGGGGGATGAACACTGAAGCTTTCTTT,CAITTGGMNTEAFF
TRBV5-4,-,TRBJ1-1,-,TGTGCCAGCAGTACGACAGGAGTTTCAGCTTTCTTT,CASSTTGVSAFF
TRBV11-3,-,TRBJ2-5,-,TGTGCCAGCAGCTCCCGACTTCAAGAGACCCAGTACTTC,CASSSRLQETQYF
TRBV19,-,TRBJ2-7,-,TGTGCCAGTAGTATGGTAGGGGTGGGGTACGAGCAGTACTTC,CASSMVGVGYEQYF
TRBV14,-,TRBJ1-2,-,TGTGCCAGCAGGCGTTCCGGGGACGGTCATGGGTATGGCTACACCTTC,CASRRSGDGHGYGYTF
TRBV7-6,-,TRBJ2-7,TRBD1,TGTGCCAGCAGCTTAAATCAGGGGGCGAACGAGCAGTACTTC,CASSLNQGANEQYF
TRBV19,-,TRBJ2-3,TRBD2,TGTGCCAGTAGTCCGACGGGAGGGTGGGCAGATACGCAGTATTTT,CASSPTGGWADTQYF
TRBV7-9,-,TRBJ2-2,-,TGTGCCAGCAGCCACCCATCAGGGAGCACCGGGGAGCTGTTTTTT,CASSHPSGSTGELFF
TRBV6-1,-,TRBJ2-6,-,TGTGCCAGCAGTACCGGTGACTCTGGGGCCAACGTCCTGACTTTC,CASSTGDSGANVLTF
TRBV5-4,-,TRBJ2-7,-,TGTGCCAGCAGCGGGAGGGGGACCAGCTTTTCCTACGAGCAGTACTTC,CASSGRGTSFSYEQYF
TRBV5-1,-,TRBJ1-1,TRBD1,TGCGCCAGCAGCTCTAATTCAGGGGGCGGCACTGAAGCTTTCTTT,CASSSNSGGGTEAFF
TRBV7-9,once,TRBJ2-4,-,TGTGCCAGCAGCTTTACGGAGATATCCAAAAACATTCAGTACTTC,CASSFTEISKNIQYF
TRBV7-2,few,TRBJ1-5,TRBD1,TGTGCCAGCTCTCCGGGACAGGGAATAGTTATGCCCCAGCATTTT,CASSPGQGIVMPQHF
TRBV27,few,TRBJ1-2,-,TGTGCCAGCAGTTCCACAGGACTGCTAGAGTATGGCTACACCTTC,CASSSTGLLEYGYTF
TRBV28,-,TRBJ1-2,TRBD1,TGTGCCAGCAGTTTACTCGGGACAGGGAATGGCTACACCTTC,CASSLLGTGNGYTF
TRBV7-5,-,TRBJ2-7,-,TGTGCCAGCAAGGACGGCCTATCCTACGAGCAGTACTTC,CASKDGLSYEQYF
TRBV4-1,-,TRBJ1-1,-,TGCGCCAGCAGCCAAGCGACTGAAGCTTTCTTT,CASSQATEAFF
TRBV5-1,-,TRBJ2-4,-,TGCGCCAGCAGCATACCCGGGTTAGCCAAAAACATTCAGTACTTC,CASSIPGLAKNIQYF
TRBV7-9,-,TRBJ1-2,-,TGTGCCAGCAGCTTCGCGTGGACTGATGGCTACACCTTC,CASSFAWTDGYTF
TRBV7-9,-,TRBJ2-5,-,TGTGCCAGCGGGACGGCGCTCCGCCGGGGGGAGACCCAGTACTTC,CASGTALRRGETQYF
TRBV10-3,-,TRBJ2-1,-,TGTGCCATCAGTGATTCGACTAGCTACAATGAGCAGTTCTTC,CAISDSTSYNEQFF
TRBV21-1,-,TRBJ2-7,-,TGTGCCAGCAGAGAAGGTATACACGTGTTAGACGAGCAGTACTTC,CASREGIHVLDEQYF
TRBV9,-,TRBJ2-1,-,TGTGCCAGCAGCGCGGACCCGAAACAGCAGTTCTTC,CASSADPKQQFF
TRBV7-6,-,TRBJ2-2,-,TGTGCCAGCAGCTACCGGGGGACTTCGAACACCGGGGAGCTGTTTTTT,CASSYRGTSNTGELFF
TRBV7-9,-,TRBJ1-6,-,TGTGCCAGCAGCTTACACGACCTTCTAGGGGCGGGATCACCCCTCCACTTT,CASSLHDLLGAGSPLHF
TRBV5-1,-,TRBJ2-7,TRBD1,TGCGCCAGCAGCACGGACAGGGGGGACTCCTACGAGCAGTACTTC,CASSTDRGDSYEQYF
TRBV30,-,TRBJ1-1,-,TGTGCCTGGACGCCCCTCGGGCGGCAATTTGAAGCTTTCTTT,CAWTPLGRQFEAFF
TRBV7-6,-,TRBJ1-1,-,TGTGCCAGCAGCTTAGCTAACGAGGGGAACACTGAAGCTTTCTTT,CASSLANEGNTEAFF
TRBV30,-,TRBJ2-2,-,TGTGCCTGGAGCGGGGGTCTGGGCACCGGGGAGCTGTTTTTT,CAWSGGLGTGELFF
TRBV21-1,-,TRBJ2-7,-,TGTGCCAGCAGCAAAGTGTACAGGGGGTTCTACGAGCAGTACTTC,CASSKVYRGFYEQYF
TRBV4-1,-,TRBJ1-1,-,TGCGCCAGCAGCCAAACCGTCAGGGTGAACACTGAAGCTTTCTTT,CASSQTVRVNTEAFF
TRBV7-8,-,TRBJ1-5,-,TGTGCCAGCAGCTTAGGGGGCTCAGGCGGTAATCAGCCCCAGCATTTT,CASSLGGSGGNQPQHF
TRBV10-3,-,TRBJ2-3,-,TGTGCCATCAGATTAGGTGGAGGGGGAATCACAGATACGCAGTATTTT,CAIRLGGGGITDTQYF
TRBV23-1,few,TRBJ2-7,-,TGCGCCAGCAGTCAAGTGGGTCGGGACGAGCAGTACTTC,CASSQVGRDEQYF
TRBV11-2,once,TRBJ2-7,TRBD2,TGTGCCAGCAGCCGGACTAGCGGACCCTACGAGCAGTACTTC,CASSRTSGPYEQYF
TRBV2,-,TRBJ2-1,-,TGTGCCAGCAGTGATCGATACAATGAGCAGTTCTTC,CASSDRYNEQFF
TRBV2,-,TRBJ1-2,TRBD1,TGTGCCAGCAGCATACTCTCCCCTGGGACAGGGGCCTATGGCTACACCTTC,CASSILSPGTGAYGYTF
TRBV4-1,few,TRBJ1-1,TRBD1,TGCGCCAGCAGCCGCTCTAGACAGGGGGGCACTGAAGCTTTCTTT,CASSRSRQGGTEAFF
TRBV19,once,TRBJ2-7,-,TGTGCCAGTAGTATAACCCGGGGAACCTACGAGCAGTACTTC,CASSITRGTYEQYF
TRBV7-9,few,TRBJ2-7,TRBD1,TGTGCCAGCAGTCCCGGGACAGGGCTCGAGCAGTACTTC,CASSPGTGLEQYF
TRBV6-4,few,TRBJ1-5,-,TGTGCCAGCAGTGACTCACGGCTCCGGCCCCAGCATTTT,CASSDSRLRPQHF
TRBV9,once,TRBJ1-3,-,TGTGCCAGCAGCACCCAAGGACAGCAGAGCTCTGGAAACACCATATATTTT,CASSTQGQQSSGNTIYF
TRBV7-9,-,TRBJ2-7,-,TGTGCCAGCAGCGCCCCCGGAGGGCACGAGCAGTACTTC,CASSAPGGHEQYF
TRBV6-1,-,TRBJ1-1,TRBD1,TGTGCCAGCAGTGAGGAACAGGGGTTATCTGAAGCTTTCTTT,CASSEEQGLSEAFF
TRBV28,-,TRBJ2-7,TRBD1,TGTGCCAGCAGCCGGGACAGGCCCCAACGGCTGGCCTACGAGCAGTACTTC,CASSRDRPQRLAYEQYF